The 14 T cell receptor beta chains listed next were all sequenced from one sample in a study of graft-versus-host responses after intestinal transplantation. Assay used: immunoSEQ multiplex PCR; TCRdb lists only in-frame clones, some missing. The sample carries some 84,000 clones, 82% recorded once. These receptors' antigens are unknown. Sequences were derived from unstimulated CD4+ T cells sorted from spleen or lymph node cells, sampled before intestinal transplant. The receptors derive from a human donor who received an intestinal transplant.

A single count supports this clone. The chain has TRBV7-6 and TRBJ1-1, with D possibly being TRBD1 (5 bases). Germline CDR1 is SGHVS and CDR2 is FNYEAQ. There are 15 residues in the CDR3. The V end was cut by 1 base, the J end by 4 bases, with 13 bases between. The CDR3 DNA reads TGTGCCAGCAGCTTAGGCCAGGGTGTTGGCACTGAAGCTTTCTTT. It codes for CASSLGQGVGTEAFF.

V usage is TRBV15 and J usage is TRBJ2-3, with 10 bases fitting TRBD2. Germline lookup yields CDR1 LNHNV and CDR2 YYDKDF (reference sequence). This CDR3 has 18 residues. V gave up 4 bases and J gave up 3 bases; unmatched junction bases: 13. The CDR3: CATSNKRASGSVTDTQYF. In DNA form, the CDR3 reads TGTGCCACCAGCAACAAGAGGGCTAGCGGGAGTGTGACAGATACGCAGTATTTT.

This chain links TRBV19 with TRBJ2-7, with 9 positions matching TRBD1. This CDR3 spans 15 amino acids. From germline, CDR1 is LNHDA and CDR2 SQIVND (reference sequence). Germline trimming cut 1 base from V and 4 bases from J; bases unmatched to any gene: 5. This CDR3 reads CASSIGQGEGYEQYF. CDR3 nucleotide sequence: TGTGCCAGTAGTATAGGACAGGGGGAAGGTTACGAGCAGTACTTC.

The chain uses TRBV5-1 and TRBJ2-1; D unresolved. This CDR3 spans 14 amino acids. Looked up from germline, CDR1 is SGHRS and CDR2 is YFSETQ. The V and J ends lost 0 bases and 6 bases respectively, with 10 bases between them. The CDR3 sequence is CASSLGNRANEQFF. In DNA form, the CDR3 reads TGCGCCAGCAGCTTGGGAAATCGAGCCAATGAGCAGTTCTTC.

For the CDR3, the DNA is TGTGCCAGCAGTGAAGGGGGGGGCTTATCGGCCAAAAACATTCAGTACTTC. This encodes CASSEGGGLSAKNIQYF. The chain is built from TRBV2 and TRBJ2-4, with a tentative D call TRBD2 (7 bases). This CDR3 is built from 17 residues. V lost 1 base and J lost 1, with 14 bases in between. Germline CDR1 and CDR2: SNHLY and FYNNEI.

The chain uses TRBV18 and TRBJ1-2; 12 bases match TRBD1. CDR3 size: 17 residues. Unmatched junction bases numbered 13, after V lost 3 bases and J lost 8 bases. The germline V gene has CDR1 KGHSH and CDR2 LQKENI. CDR3 coding DNA: TGTGCCAGCTCACCGGGACAGGGGGCCCTCAACTATAAGGGCTACACCTTC. Translation: CASSPGQGALNYKGYTF.

CDR3 protein: CASSIGTGLLNTEAFF. CDR3 nucleotides: TGTGCCAGTAGTATAGGGACAGGTCTGCTGAACACTGAAGCTTTCTTT. The rearrangement uses TRBV19 and TRBJ1-1, with TRBD1 matching over 7 bases. The germline CDR1 and CDR2 sequences are LNHDA and SQIVND (reference sequence). V gave up 1 base and J gave up 0 bases; unmatched junction bases: 5. The CDR3 sequence is 16 residues long.

The table lists this clone with a count of one. The V gene is TRBV5-1, the J gene TRBJ1-2, with 8 bases aligning to TRBD1. Trimming took 4 bases from V and 5 from J; bases not matched to a gene: 10. CDR1 and CDR2 from the germline V gene are SGHRS and YFSETQ. The CDR3 contains 15 residues. Here the CDR3 reads CASSQNPGQEYGYTF. The CDR3 nucleotides read TGCGCCAGCAGCCAAAATCCGGGACAGGAGTATGGCTACACCTTC.

In regard to this clone: The sample has other DNA sequences that encode this CDR3 too. The genes are TRBV9 and TRBJ1-6, with D uncertain. Germline CDR1 and CDR2: SGDLS and YYNGEE. The CDR3 totals 13 residues. V lost 3 bases and J lost 10, with 11 bases in between. The DNA for the CDR3 is TGTGCCAGCAGCGGCGGGTTGAGCTCACCCCTCCACTTT. This translates into CASSGGLSSPLHF. The full variable domain, its missing parts supplied by reference TRBV9 and TRBJ1-6, is DSGVTQTPKHLITATGQRVTLRCSPRSGDLSVYWYQQSLDQGLQFLIQYYNGEERAKGNILERFSAQQFPDLHSELNLSSLELGDSALYFCASSGGLSSPLHFGNGTRLTVT.

The chain combines TRBV19 with TRBJ1-2; D gene ambiguous. Germline CDR1 reads LNHDA; CDR2 reads SQIVND (reference sequence). The CDR3 spans 13 residues. V lost 6 bases and J 10 bases, leaving 18 bases between the germline ends. The CDR3 loop is CASRRMGSVSYTF. CDR3 coding DNA: TGTGCCAGTAGAAGGATGGGGAGTGTGTCCTACACCTTC.

The chain joins TRBV5-1 to TRBJ2-1, with 14 bases that match TRBD2. The V segment lost 0 bases and the J segment 1 base; nucleotides outside the gene matches: 6. The CDR3 consists of 19 residues. Looked up from germline, CDR1 is SGHRS and CDR2 is YFSETQ. The CDR3 protein is CASSLVGTSGSLSYNEQFF. Written as DNA, the CDR3 is TGCGCCAGCAGCTTGGTCGGGACTAGCGGGAGCTTATCCTACAATGAGCAGTTCTTC.

This clone was seen a single time. The chain joins TRBV5-1 to TRBJ1-2, with no clear D. The CDR3 is made up of 13 amino acids. Looked up from germline, CDR1 is SGHRS and CDR2 is YFSETQ. The V gene lost 0 bases and the J gene lost 4 bases, with 7 bases spanning the gap. The CDR3 sequence: CASSLGVSYGYTF. As DNA, the CDR3 is TGCGCCAGCAGCTTGGGAGTAAGCTATGGCTACACCTTC.

The CDR3 loop is CASSLARDREVQPQHF. For the CDR3, the DNA is TGTGCCAGCAGCTTGGCCCGGGACAGGGAAGTTCAGCCCCAGCATTTT. The rearrangement uses TRBV5-8 and TRBJ1-5; the match to TRBD1 covers 9 bases. This CDR3 contains 16 residues. The germline gives CDR1 SGHTS, CDR2 YDEGEE. Germline trimming cut 0 bases from V and 6 bases from J; bases unmatched to any gene: 7.

This rearrangement joins TRBV2 to TRBJ2-1; D not certain. V was shortened by 10 bases and J by 4 bases, with 14 bases between the two germline ends. Germline V CDR1 and CDR2: SNHLY, FYNNEI. The CDR3 runs to 13 residues. Here the CDR3 reads CATSPPGYNEQFF. CDR3 DNA sequence: TGTGCCACCTCCCCCCCAGGTTACAATGAGCAGTTCTTC. The whole variable domain, filled in from reference TRBV2 and TRBJ2-1, reads EPEVTQTPSHQVTQMGQEVILRCVPISNHLYFYWYRQILGQKVEFLVSFYNNEISEKSEIFDDQFSVERPDGSNFTLKIRSTKLEDSAMYFCATSPPGYNEQFFGPGTRLTVL.